Below, 15 T cell receptor beta chains from the same sample are listed, as sequenced in a study of T cell repertoires in ileal Crohn's disease. Stated time point: neoterminal ileum biopsy at postoperative endoscopy, about 6 months after surgery. Libraries were prepared by immunoSEQ multiplex PCR; TCRdb keeps only in-frame clonotypes and omits some of them. This sample carries about 62,000 clones, 85% to 90% of them seen once, and the ten largest clones take under 2.5%. Source material: ileal tissue. These receptors all come from an adult with Crohn's disease.

CDR3 protein: CASSEVGGNQPQHF. CDR3 DNA: TGTGCCAGCAGCGAGGTCGGGGGGAATCAGCCCCAGCATTTT. The J gene is TRBJ1-5, the V gene TRBV2, with a possible D match to TRBD1 (5 bases). V lost 6 bases to trimming and J lost 4 bases, with 13 bases between them. The CDR3 covers 14 residues. Germline values: CDR1 SNHLY, CDR2 FYNNEI.

V is TRBV6-1 and J is TRBJ2-1; possibly TRBD2 for D (6 bases). The germline V and J ends were trimmed by 2 bases and 3 bases, with 17 bases remaining between them. Germline-derived CDR1 and CDR2 are MNHNS and SASEGT. There are 17 residues in the CDR3. CDR3: CASSERTPGLVYNEQFF. The CDR3 nucleotides are TGTGCCAGCAGTGAACGGACACCGGGACTGGTCTACAATGAGCAGTTCTTC.

The chain uses TRBV6-5 and TRBJ2-7, with 7 bases identical to TRBD2. Per germline, CDR1 MNHEY and CDR2 SVGAGI. Trimming removed 2 bases from V and 0 bases from J; junction bases left unmatched: 1. This CDR3 comprises 14 residues. CDR3 residues: CASSYGGGSYEQYF. The DNA for the CDR3 is TGTGCCAGCAGTTACGGGGGGGGCTCCTACGAGCAGTACTTC.

On this clone: The junction departs from germline at one end; a sequencing error may be responsible. This chain links TRBV6-6 with TRBJ1-1; D unresolved. This CDR3 has 10 amino acids. Germline lookup yields CDR1 MNHNY and CDR2 SVGAGI (reference sequence). The CDR3 sequence: CASSYSMVVF. The DNA of the CDR3 is TGTGCCAGCAGTTACTCTATGGTAGTGTTT.

The DNA for the CDR3 is TGTGCCAGCAGCGCATCCGGGACAGGGGGTACTGAAGCTTTCTTT. Translating it yields CASSASGTGGTEAFF. This chain joins TRBV9 and TRBJ1-1; TRBD1 aligns across 11 bases. CDR1 and CDR2 from the germline V gene are SGDLS and YYNGEE. This CDR3 contains 15 residues. The V gene end was trimmed by 3 bases and the J gene end by 5 bases; junction bases not matched to a gene: 6.

The CDR3 nucleotides are TGTGCCAGCAGTACCAACGGGGGCTACACCTTC. Encoded protein: CASSTNGGYTF. The J gene is TRBJ1-2, the V gene TRBV6-5, with D unclear. In germline, CDR1 is MNHEY, CDR2 SVGAGI. V lost 5 bases and J 8 bases, leaving 9 bases between the germline ends. The CDR3 has 11 residues.

The table lists this clone with a count of one. The chain links TRBV7-9 to TRBJ2-7, with D maybe TRBD2 (5 bases). This CDR3 comprises 13 residues. Germline V gene data show CDR1 as SEHNR and CDR2 as FQNEAQ (reference sequence). Trimming removed 1 base from V and 3 bases from J, with 7 bases in between. The CDR3 nucleotides read TGTGCCAGCAGCTTAGGGGAGCTCTACGAGCAGTACTTC. Its protein product is CASSLGELYEQYF.

The chain carries TRBV5-1 and TRBJ2-1; D not resolved. Germline values: CDR1 SGHRS, CDR2 YFSETQ. The CDR3 has 13 residues. Trimming removed 2 bases from V and 9 bases from J, with 12 bases in between. DNA for the CDR3: TGCGCCAGCAGCTTAAACCCAACAAGTGAGCAGTTCTTC. Its protein is CASSLNPTSEQFF.

This clone appeared a single time. The chain carries TRBV6-1 and TRBJ2-1, with D uncertain. The CDR3 totals 11 residues. The germline V gene has CDR1 MNHNS and CDR2 SASEGT. The V end was cut by 7 bases, the J end by 8 bases, with 9 bases between. The CDR3 bases are TGTGCCAGCACTTCAGTCGATGAGCAGTTCTTC. This codes for CASTSVDEQFF.

The gene calls are TRBV19 and TRBJ1-5, with D possibly being TRBD1 (5 bases). The CDR3 loop spans 16 amino acids. Germline values: CDR1 LNHDA, CDR2 SQIVND (reference sequence). Trimming shortened V by 1 base and J by 3 bases, and 13 bases separated the two germline ends. Here the CDR3 reads CASSIGQPSINQPQHF. Written as DNA, the CDR3 is TGTGCCAGTAGTATAGGACAGCCTAGTATCAATCAGCCCCAGCATTTT.

The chain combines TRBV5-1 with TRBJ1-1, with a possible D match to TRBD1 (6 bases). The CDR3 sequence is 16 residues long. Germline CDR1 is SGHRS and CDR2 is YFSETQ. Trimming took off 0 bases at V and 0 bases at J, with 12 bases between the two ends. CDR3 nucleotides: TGCGCCAGCAGCTTGGCCTGGGGGGGCTTGAACACTGAAGCTTTCTTT. Amino acids: CASSLAWGGLNTEAFF.

This chain's CDR3 is CASSSQGSNSYNEQFF. The CDR3 DNA sequence: TGTGCCAGCAGTTCTCAGGGATCAAACTCCTACAATGAGCAGTTCTTC. The chain combines TRBV28 with TRBJ2-1, with D perhaps matching TRBD1 (5 bases). Germline V gene lookup returns CDR1 MDHEN and CDR2 SYDVKM. With 4 bases removed from V and 0 bases from J, the gap between germline ends came to 13 bases. The CDR3 consists of 16 residues.

The rearrangement links TRBV28 to TRBJ2-5; D is uncertain. The CDR3 has 13 amino acids. Between the trimmed V and J ends, which lost 4 bases and 2 bases, there was a span of 8 bases. CDR1 and CDR2 from the germline V gene are MDHEN and SYDVKM. DNA for the CDR3: TGTGCCAGCAGTTCTGTACAGCAAGAGACCCAGTACTTC. This gives the protein CASSSVQQETQYF.

J is TRBJ1-3 and V is TRBV7-9; weak D call: TRBD1 (6 bases). Germline CDR1 SEHNR, CDR2 FQNEAQ (reference sequence). The CDR3 totals 13 residues. Trimming shortened V by 9 bases and J by 7 bases, and 16 bases separated the two germline ends. For the CDR3, the DNA is TGTGCCAGTTCTAGGGACACACAGAACACCATATATTTT. It specifies CASSRDTQNTIYF.

This chain links TRBV11-2 with TRBJ2-7, with D hard to call. The CDR3 covers 14 residues. Trimming took off 0 bases at V and 4 bases at J, with 10 bases between the two ends. Germline CDR1 and CDR2: SGHAT and FQNNGV. The CDR3 spells CASSLDYSRYEQYF. The CDR3 DNA follows: TGTGCCAGCAGCTTAGATTACTCTCGGTACGAGCAGTACTTC. Complete variable domain (other parts from reference TRBV11-2 and TRBJ2-7): EAGVAQSPRYKIIEKRQSVAFWCNPISGHATLYWYQQILGQGPKLLIQFQNNGVVDDSQLPKDRFSAERLKGVDSTLKIQPAKLEDSAVYLCASSLDYSRYEQYFGPGTRLTVT.